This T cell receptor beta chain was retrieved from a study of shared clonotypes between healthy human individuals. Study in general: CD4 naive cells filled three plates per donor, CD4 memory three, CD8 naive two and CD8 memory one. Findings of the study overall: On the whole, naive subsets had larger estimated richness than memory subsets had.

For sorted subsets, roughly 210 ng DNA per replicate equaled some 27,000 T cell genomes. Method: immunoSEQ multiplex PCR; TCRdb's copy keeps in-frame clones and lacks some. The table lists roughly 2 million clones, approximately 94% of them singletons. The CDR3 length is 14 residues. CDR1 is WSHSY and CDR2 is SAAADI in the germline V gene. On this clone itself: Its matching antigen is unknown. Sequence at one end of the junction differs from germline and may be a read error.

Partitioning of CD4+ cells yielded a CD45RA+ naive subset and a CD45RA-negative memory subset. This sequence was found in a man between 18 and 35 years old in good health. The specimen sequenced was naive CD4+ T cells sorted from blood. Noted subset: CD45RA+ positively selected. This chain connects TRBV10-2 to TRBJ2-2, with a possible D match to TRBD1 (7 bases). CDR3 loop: CASNRGRGTGGLFF. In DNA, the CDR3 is TGCGCCAGCAACAGGGGCCGGGGCACCGGGGGGCTGTTTTTT.